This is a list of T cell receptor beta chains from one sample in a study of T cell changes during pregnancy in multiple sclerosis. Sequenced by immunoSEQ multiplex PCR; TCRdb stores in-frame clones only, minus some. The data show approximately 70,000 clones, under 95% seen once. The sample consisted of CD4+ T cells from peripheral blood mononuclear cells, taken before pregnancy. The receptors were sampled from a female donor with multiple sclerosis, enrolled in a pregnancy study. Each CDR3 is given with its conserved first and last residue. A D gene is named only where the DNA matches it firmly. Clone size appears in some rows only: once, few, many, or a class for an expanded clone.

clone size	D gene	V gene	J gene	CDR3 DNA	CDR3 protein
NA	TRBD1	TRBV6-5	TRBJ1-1	TGTGCCAGCACTAGGGGACAGGGGGCGTCAGCTTTCTTT	CASTRGQGASAFF
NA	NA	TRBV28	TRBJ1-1	TGTGCCAGCAGTTGGGACACCGAATATGAAGCTTTCTTT	CASSWDTEYEAFF
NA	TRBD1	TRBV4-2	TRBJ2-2	TGTGCCAGCAGCCAAGTACAGGGGGCGTTTACCGGGGAGCTGTTTTTT	CASSQVQGAFTGELFF
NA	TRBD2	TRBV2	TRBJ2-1	TGTGCCAGCAAAAGGGGACTAGCGGGAGAAGATGAGCAGTTCTTC	CASKRGLAGEDEQFF
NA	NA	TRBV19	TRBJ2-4	TGTGCCAGTAGTATAGGGCAGGGTAGGGACATTCAGTACTTC	CASSIGQGRDIQYF
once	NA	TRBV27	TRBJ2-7	TGTGCCAGCAGTTTAGATGGCAGGGACTACGAGCAGTACTTC	CASSLDGRDYEQYF
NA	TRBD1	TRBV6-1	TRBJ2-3	TGTGCCAGCACTGACAGGGGAAGAGGGGGTACGGGGCCCACAGATACGCAGTATTTT	CASTDRGRGGTGPTDTQYF
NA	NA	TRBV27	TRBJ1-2	TGTGCCAGCAGACCTCTCGACAGGACCCTAAACTATGGCTACACCTTC	CASRPLDRTLNYGYTF
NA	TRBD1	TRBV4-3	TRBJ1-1	TGCGCCAGCAGCCAAGGCGCGGCAGGGGGATACGAAGCTTTCTTT	CASSQGAAGGYEAFF
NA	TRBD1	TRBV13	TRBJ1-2	TGTGCCAGCAGCCCTAAATTACCAGGGGGCGGGAAGGGCTACACCTTC	CASSPKLPGGGKGYTF
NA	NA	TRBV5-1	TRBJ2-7	TGCGCCAGCAGCCCAGAAGGGAGAGGCAGATCATACGAGCAGTACTTC	CASSPEGRGRSYEQYF
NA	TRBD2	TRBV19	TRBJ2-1	TGTGCCAGTACTGAACCCCGGGGGGGCTCCTACAATGAGCAGTTCTTC	CASTEPRGGSYNEQFF
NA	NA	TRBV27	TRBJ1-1	TGTGCCAGCGGCTACAGGGTCGACACTGAAGCTTTCTTT	CASGYRVDTEAFF
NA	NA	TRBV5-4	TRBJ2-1	TGTGCCCTTACTTCTCCAGGCGTCTACAATGAGCAGTTCTTC	CALTSPGVYNEQFF
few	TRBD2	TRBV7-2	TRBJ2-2	TGTGCCAGCAGCTTGGAAGCGGGGGGTACCGGGGAGCTGTTTTTT	CASSLEAGGTGELFF
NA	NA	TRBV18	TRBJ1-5	TGTGCCAGCTCACCGCTAAGGGGTTATGATCAGCCCCAGCATTTT	CASSPLRGYDQPQHF
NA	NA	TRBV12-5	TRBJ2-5	TGTGCTAGTGGTTCCAGGGAGACCCAGTACTTC	CASGSRETQYF
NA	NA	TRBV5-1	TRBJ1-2	TGCGCCAGCAGCTGGAACGGCGGGTTAGAAGCTAACTATGGCTACACCTTC	CASSWNGGLEANYGYTF
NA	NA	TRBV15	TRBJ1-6	TGTGCCACCAGGGCAGGGAACAATTCACCCCTCCACTTT	CATRAGNNSPLHF
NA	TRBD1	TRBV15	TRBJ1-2	TGTGCCACCAGCAGAGGGACAGGGAACTATGGCTACACCTTC	CATSRGTGNYGYTF
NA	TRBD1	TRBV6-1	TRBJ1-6	TGTGCCAGCGAGCTCGAACAGGGGAAGAATTCACCCCTCCACTTT	CASELEQGKNSPLHF
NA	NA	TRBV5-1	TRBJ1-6	TGCGCCAGCAGATCAAACAGCCTAATAAATTCACCCCTCCACTTT	CASRSNSLINSPLHF
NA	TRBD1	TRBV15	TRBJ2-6	TGTGCCACCACCATCGACAGGGTATCCGGGGCCAACGTCCTGACTTTC	CATTIDRVSGANVLTF
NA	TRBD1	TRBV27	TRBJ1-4	TGTGCCAGCAGTGCCGGACAGGGCGGTAATGAAAAACTGTTTTTT	CASSAGQGGNEKLFF
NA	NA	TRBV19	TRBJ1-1	TGTGCCAGTAGTATCCCCCCGGGGGCCGGGGGGACTGAAGCTTTCTTT	CASSIPPGAGGTEAFF
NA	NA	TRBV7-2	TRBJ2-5	TGTGCCAGCAGCTTATTTCGGGGTTTTCAAGAGACCCAGTACTTC	CASSLFRGFQETQYF
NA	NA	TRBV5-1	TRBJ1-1	TGCGCCAGCAGCGTTGAACGGAGCATGAACACTGAAGCTTTCTTT	CASSVERSMNTEAFF
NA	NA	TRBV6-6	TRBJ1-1	TGTGCCAGCACCAATCCCCCTGAAGCTTTCTTT	CASTNPPEAFF
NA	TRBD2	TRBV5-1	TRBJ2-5	TGCGCCAGCAGCGCAACTAGCGGGGGGGCGGCCCAGTACTTC	CASSATSGGAAQYF
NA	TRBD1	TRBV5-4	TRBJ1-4	TGTGCCAGCAGCTCTGGGACAGACTCAACTAATGAAAAACTGTTTTTT	CASSSGTDSTNEKLFF
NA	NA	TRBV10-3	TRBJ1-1	TGTGCCATCAAACCTTCGGCAGGGGTGAACACTGAAGCTTTCTTT	CAIKPSAGVNTEAFF
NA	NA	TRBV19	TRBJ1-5	TGTGCCAGTAGTATAGCCGGGCAGGGGAACCAGCCCCAGCATTTT	CASSIAGQGNQPQHF
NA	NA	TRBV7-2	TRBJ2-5	TGTGCCAGCAGCCCCCTCGGGGAGACCCAGTACTTC	CASSPLGETQYF
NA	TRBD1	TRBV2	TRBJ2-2	TGTGCCAGCAGTGTTACAGGGGACAACACCGGGGAGCTGTTTTTT	CASSVTGDNTGELFF
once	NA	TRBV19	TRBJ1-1	TGTGCCAGTAGTGTAGACTTAGCACGCCAGAACACTGAAGCTTTCTTT	CASSVDLARQNTEAFF
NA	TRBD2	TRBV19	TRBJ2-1	TGTGCCAGTAGTATTGGCCTAGCGGGGGTAAGCTCCTACAATGAGCAGTTCTTC	CASSIGLAGVSSYNEQFF
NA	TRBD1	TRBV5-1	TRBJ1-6	TGCGCCAGCAGCTTGTCTCAGGGGGGTTCACCCCTCCACTTT	CASSLSQGGSPLHF
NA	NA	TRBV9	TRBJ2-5	TGTGCCAGCAGCGTAGCTACGGAACTAGATCAAGAGACCCAGTACTTC	CASSVATELDQETQYF
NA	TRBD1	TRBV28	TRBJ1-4	TGTGCCAGCAGTTTAGGGACAGGGAAAGGAGAAAAACTGTTTTTT	CASSLGTGKGEKLFF
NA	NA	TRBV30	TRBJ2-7	TGTGCCTGGACCGGTGGGTCCAGGGGCTACGAGCAGTACTTC	CAWTGGSRGYEQYF
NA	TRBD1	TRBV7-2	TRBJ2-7	TGTGCCAGCAGCTTAACTGGGACAGGGGCAGGCTACGAGCAGTACTTC	CASSLTGTGAGYEQYF
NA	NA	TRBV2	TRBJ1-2	TGTGCCAGCACCCCGAGGCAGGGCAACTATGGCTACACCTTC	CASTPRQGNYGYTF
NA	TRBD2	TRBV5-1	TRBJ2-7	TGCGCCAGCAGCCTCGAGACTAGCTTAGAATACGAGCAGTACTTC	CASSLETSLEYEQYF
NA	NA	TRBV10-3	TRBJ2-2	TGTGCCATCTCCCTAACTGGGGAGGCCGGGGAGCTGTTTTTT	CAISLTGEAGELFF
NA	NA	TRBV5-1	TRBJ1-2	TGCGCCAGCAGCTTGGAACAGGGCTACGTCTATGGCTACACCTTC	CASSLEQGYVYGYTF
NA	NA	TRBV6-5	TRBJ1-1	TGTGCCAGCAGTTACTCGATTAGTAGAACCACTGAAGCTTTCTTT	CASSYSISRTTEAFF
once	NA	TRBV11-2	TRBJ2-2	TGTGCCAGCAGCTTAGTTGCAGGGAACACCGGGGAGCTGTTTTTT	CASSLVAGNTGELFF
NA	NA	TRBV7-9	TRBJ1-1	TGTGCCAGCAGACAGGACAGTTTGAAGGGATTCTTT	CASRQDSLKGFF
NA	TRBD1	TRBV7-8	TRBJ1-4	TGTGCCAGCAGTTCGGACAGGGCGGGTGAAAAACTGTTTTTT	CASSSDRAGEKLFF
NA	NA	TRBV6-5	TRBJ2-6	TGTGCCAGCAGTTACTCGGGTCTAGCTGGGGCCAACGTCCTGACTTTC	CASSYSGLAGANVLTF
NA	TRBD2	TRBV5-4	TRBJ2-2	TGTGCCAGCAGCTTCGGGACTAGCGGCACCGGGGAGCTGTTTTTT	CASSFGTSGTGELFF